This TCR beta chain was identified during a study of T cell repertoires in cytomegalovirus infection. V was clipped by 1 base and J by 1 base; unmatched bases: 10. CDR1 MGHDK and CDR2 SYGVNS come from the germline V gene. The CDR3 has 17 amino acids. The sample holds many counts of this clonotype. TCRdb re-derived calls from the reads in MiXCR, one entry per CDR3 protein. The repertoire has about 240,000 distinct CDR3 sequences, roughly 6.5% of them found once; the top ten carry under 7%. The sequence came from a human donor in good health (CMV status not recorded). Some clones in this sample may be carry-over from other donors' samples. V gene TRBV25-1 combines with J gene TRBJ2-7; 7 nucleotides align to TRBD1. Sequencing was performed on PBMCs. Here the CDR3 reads CASSEWGKGQESYEQYF. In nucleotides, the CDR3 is TGTGCCAGCAGTGAATGGGGAAAAGGACAGGAGTCCTACGAGCAGTACTTC.